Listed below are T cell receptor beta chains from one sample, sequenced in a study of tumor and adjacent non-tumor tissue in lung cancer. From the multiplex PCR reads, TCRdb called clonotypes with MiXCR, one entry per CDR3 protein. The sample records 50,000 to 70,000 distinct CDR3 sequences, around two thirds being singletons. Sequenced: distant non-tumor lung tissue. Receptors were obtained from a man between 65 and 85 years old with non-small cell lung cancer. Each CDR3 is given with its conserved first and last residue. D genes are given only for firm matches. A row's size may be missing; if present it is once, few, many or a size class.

CASSFQGTTEQYF	TGTGCCAGCAGTTTTCAGGGTACAACCGAGCAGTACTTC	NA	TRBV28	TRBJ2-7	few
CASNQNANRANSPLHF	TGCGCCAGCAACCAGAACGCGAACAGGGCTAATTCACCCCTCCACTTT	NA	TRBV4-1	TRBJ1-6	NA
CGSRRLAGRRSDNEQFF	TGTGGCAGCAGGCGACTAGCGGGACGACGATCGGACAATGAGCAGTTCTTC	TRBD2	TRBV6-5	TRBJ2-1	once
CASGMGHLNTGELCF	TGTGCCAGCGGGATGGGACACTTGAACACCGGGGAGCTGTGTTTT	NA	TRBV6-1	TRBJ2-2	few
CASSLKQGSTGAFF	TGTGCCAGCAGCTTGAAGCAGGGGAGTACTGGAGCTTTCTTT	NA	TRBV5-5	TRBJ1-1	NA
CASGMGGTTDTQYF	TGTGCCAGCGGGATGGGAGGGACCACAGATACGCAGTATTTT	TRBD2	TRBV6-5	TRBJ2-3	NA
CVSSQRGYGETQYF	TGTGTCAGCAGCCAACGGGGCTACGGGGAGACCCAGTATTTC	NA	TRBV12-3/TRBV12-4	TRBJ2-5	NA
CSDEEPPQLQHF	TGCAGCGATGAAGAACCCCCACAGCTCCAGCATTTT	NA	TRBV29-1	TRBJ1-5	NA
CTSSQVGTGSSYNEQFF	TGTACCAGCAGCCAAGTGGGGACAGGGAGTTCCTACAATGAGCAGTTCTTC	TRBD1	TRBV4-2	TRBJ2-1	NA
CASTYIREGEQYF	TGTGCCAGCACCTACATCAGGGAAGGCGAGCAGTATTTC	NA	TRBV12-3/TRBV12-4	TRBJ2-7	NA
CASCLVIGNQPQHF	TGTGCCAGCTGCTTAGTGATTGGGAATCAGCCCCAACATTTT	NA	TRBV11-2	TRBJ1-5	NA
CVSTTPRPWASSWALREQYF	TGTGTCAGCACCACCCCGAGACCCTGGGCCTCTAGCTGGGCCCTCCGGGAGCAGTACTTC	NA	TRBV6-1	TRBJ2-7	NA
CASSLGASYGNTIYF	TGTGCCAGCAGCTTGGGCGCGAGCTATGGAAACACCATATATTTT	NA	TRBV11-2	TRBJ1-3	NA
CSARDTTGGGLRNTEAFF	TGCAGTGCTAGAGACACAACAGGGGGCGGCTTGCGGAACACCGAAGCCTTCTTT	TRBD1	TRBV20-1	TRBJ1-1	NA
CASRQGAGEAFF	TGTGCCAGCAGACAGGGGGCAGGTGAAGCTTTCTTT	TRBD1	TRBV2	TRBJ1-1	few
CARSQDSGTYFEKVFF	TGTGCCAGAAGCCAAGATTCCGGGACGTACTTTGAAAAAGTGTTTTTT	NA	TRBV14	TRBJ1-4	NA
CAGTELSSGSPLHF	TGTGCCGGCACTGAATTGTCCTCTGGTTCACCCCTCCACTTT	NA	TRBV6-1	TRBJ1-6	NA
CASSGSYEQYF	TGCGCCAGCAGTGGCTCCTACGAGCAGTACTTC	NA	TRBV10-2	TRBJ2-7	many
CASPPGTGTNTGELFF	TGTGCCTCCCCCCCCGGGACAGGGACGAACACCGGGGAGCTGTTTTTT	TRBD1	TRBV7-9	TRBJ2-2	few
CASSVGNTIYF	TGTGCCAGCAGCGTCGGAAACACCATATATTTT	NA	TRBV7-9	TRBJ1-3	NA
CAISARRGNYGYTF	TGTGCCATCAGTGCCAGGAGGGGGAACTATGGCTACACCTTC	NA	TRBV10-3	TRBJ1-2	many
CSARAKPGRTNVLTF	TGCAGTGCTAGAGCTAAGCCCGGACGGACCAACGTCCTGACTTTC	NA	TRBV20-1	TRBJ2-6	NA
CASSQTGREAQYF	TGCGCCAGTAGCCAGACAGGGCGGGAGGCCCAGTACTTC	NA	TRBV4-1	TRBJ2-5	NA
CASSLMSQGRGHEQFF	TGTGCCAGCAGCTTAATGTCTCAGGGGCGAGGGCATGAGCAGTTCTTC	NA	TRBV7-3	TRBJ2-1	NA
CASAPGLAGWARTDTQYF	TGTGCTAGTGCCCCGGGACTAGCGGGATGGGCCCGCACAGATACGCAGTATTTT	TRBD2	TRBV12-5	TRBJ2-3	many
CTSSGDEGRQETQYF	TGTACCAGCAGTGGCGATGAGGGCCGGCAAGAGACCCAGTACTTC	NA	TRBV28	TRBJ2-5	once
CASRRTSGAETRYF	TGTGCCAGCAGAAGGACTAGCGGGGCGGAGACCCGGTACTTC	TRBD2	TRBV11-2	TRBJ2-5	once
CASTWRGGRQPQHF	TGTGCCAGTACCTGGAGGGGGGGCCGTCAGCCCCAGCATTTT	NA	TRBV11-2	TRBJ1-5	NA
CAISDVLGSSSHNEQFF	TGTGCCATCAGTGATGTCCTGGGGTCTAGTTCCCACAATGAGCAGTTCTTC	NA	TRBV24-1	TRBJ2-1	NA
CSILGQTNTGELFF	TGCAGCATCCTGGGGCAGACGAACACCGGGGAGCTGTTTTTT	NA	TRBV29-1	TRBJ2-2	many
CASSQDGRGLRTYEQYF	TGTGCCAGCAGTCAAGATGGGCGTGGGCTACGAACCTACGAGCAGTACTTC	NA	TRBV4-2	TRBJ2-7	NA
CATSDRLLRTGNEQFF	TGTGCCACCAGTGATAGACTCTTAAGGACAGGCAATGAGCAGTTCTTC	TRBD1	TRBV24-1	TRBJ2-1	few
CASSSDRGLNEKLFF	TGTGCCAGTAGCTCAGACAGGGGACTTAATGAAAAACTGTTTTTT	TRBD1	TRBV5-4	TRBJ1-4	NA
CASSYTGHRTSWVAGELFF	TGTGCCAGCAGTTATACGGGACACCGGACTAGCTGGGTAGCCGGGGAGCTGTTTTTT	TRBD2	TRBV6-5	TRBJ2-2	many
CASNLKGREYNSPLHF	TGCGCCAGCAACTTGAAAGGCCGGGAGTATAATTCACCCCTCCACTTT	NA	TRBV5-1	TRBJ1-6	NA
CASSPPGLAVGSTGELFF	TGTGCCAGCAGCCCTCCGGGACTAGCGGTAGGGAGTACCGGGGAGCTGTTTTTT	TRBD2	TRBV11-2	TRBJ2-2	NA
CTSNQGPLGGLEQYF	TGCACCAGCAACCAGGGCCCTTTAGGGGGTCTCGAGCAGTACTTC	NA	TRBV4-1	TRBJ2-7	NA
CVSSQDRARTPEAFF	TGTGTCAGCAGTCAAGACCGGGCGAGAACCCCTGAAGCTTTCTTT	NA	TRBV4-2	TRBJ1-1	NA
CGIGAGERDEQCF	TGCGGCATAGGAGCCGGGGAAAGAGACGAGCAGTGCTTC	NA	TRBV29-1	TRBJ2-7	NA
CVSTKGTALNTEAFF	TGTGTCAGCACCAAAGGGACAGCTCTTAACACTGAAGCTTTCTTT	TRBD1	TRBV5-4	TRBJ1-1	once
CATSGDKAETQYF	TGTGCCACCAGTGGGGATAAAGCTGAGACCCAGTACTTC	NA	TRBV24-1	TRBJ2-5	NA
CVWSRRLGGIEAFF	TGTGTCTGGAGCCGACGACTGGGAGGGATTGAAGCTTTCTTT	NA	TRBV30	TRBJ1-1	NA
CASSSRVGETQYF	TGCGCCAGCAGCTCCAGGGTTGGAGAGACCCAGTACTTC	NA	TRBV5-1	TRBJ2-5	few
CASSRQGIEQPQHF	TGCGCCAGCAGCCGGCAGGGGATCGAGCAGCCCCAGCATTTT	NA	TRBV4-1	TRBJ1-5	many
CSALKLPMNTEAFF	TGCAGCGCTCTGAAGCTGCCTATGAACACTGAAGCTTTCTTT	NA	TRBV29-1	TRBJ1-1	few
CASSLHGAGGVSGANVPTF	TGTGCCAGCAGTTTACATGGGGCAGGGGGCGTCTCCGGGGCCAACGTCCCGACTTTC	TRBD1	TRBV28	TRBJ2-6	NA
CASSLRGHAPYEQFF	TGCGCCAGCAGCCTCAGGGGGCACGCTCCCTATGAGCAGTTCTTC	TRBD1	TRBV4-1	TRBJ2-1	NA
CASSWTRTGQETQYF	TGTGCCAGCAGCTGGACCAGGACAGGCCAAGAGACCCAGTACTTC	TRBD1	TRBV11-2	TRBJ2-5	NA
CASSSTGERDTEAFF	TGTGCCAGCAGCTCAACAGGGGAGCGGGACACTGAAGCTTTCTTT	TRBD1	TRBV5-4	TRBJ1-1	many
CSARRRQASLNEQFF	TGCAGTGCTAGGAGAAGACAGGCCTCTCTCAATGAGCAGTTCTTC	NA	TRBV20-1	TRBJ2-1	NA
CAGSSGPANIQYF	TGTGCTGGCAGCTCGGGTCCTGCCAACATTCAGTACTTC	NA	TRBV5-4	TRBJ2-4	NA
CASSRPGQLLETRYF	TGTGCCAGCAGCCGCCCCGGGCAGCTCCTGGAGACCCGGTACTTC	NA	TRBV14	TRBJ2-5	NA
CASSLRGFSYKQCF	TGTGCCAGCAGCCTGAGGGGATTCTCCTACAAGCAGTGCTTC	NA	TRBV5-6	TRBJ2-7	NA